A selection of T cell receptor beta chains follows, all from one sample in a study of cytomegalovirus exposure and HLA in healthy donors. The assay was immunoSEQ multiplex PCR, and TCRdb's table has in-frame clones only and misses some. Of about 160,000 clones in the sample, under 80% were seen once. Sequencing input: PBMCs. Receptors were obtained from a man aged 35 to 55 in good health and CMV-seronegative. The CDR3 runs from the conserved cysteine through the conserved F or W. D genes are given only for firm matches. Clone sizes are given selectively: once, few, many, or a class where the clone is expanded.

-	TRBV5-1	16	TRBJ2-7	TRBD1	CASSMALTGRTYEQYF	TGCGCCAGCAGTATGGCTTTGACAGGGCGAACTTACGAGCAGTACTTC
-	TRBV29-1	13	TRBJ1-1	TRBD1	CSVTRGANTEAFF	TGCAGCGTTACCAGGGGGGCGAACACTGAAGCTTTCTTT
-	TRBV28	16	TRBJ1-4	TRBD1	CASSLMATGSSEKLFF	TGTGCCAGCAGTTTAATGGCGACAGGGAGTAGTGAAAAACTGTTTTTT
-	TRBV29-1	13	TRBJ1-4	-	CSVAGRLNEKLFF	TGCAGCGTTGCCGGGAGATTGAATGAAAAACTGTTTTTT
-	TRBV7-8	13	TRBJ1-3	-	CASSPNRVNTIYF	TGTGCCAGCAGCCCAAACAGGGTAAACACCATATATTTT
-	TRBV12-2	17	TRBJ2-7	-	CASRLDPGEQLVCEQYF	TGTGCAAGTCGCTTAGATCCCGGGGAACAGCTCGTGTGCGAGCAGTACTTC
-	TRBV6-5	14	TRBJ1-4	-	CASSYSGGREKLFF	TGTGCCAGCAGTTACTCAGGAGGGAGGGAAAAACTGTTTTTT
-	TRBV2	14	TRBJ1-2	-	CASSVGALNYGYTF	TGTGCCAGCAGTGTAGGGGCTTTGAACTATGGCTACACCTTC
-	TRBV5-6	15	TRBJ2-1	TRBD1	CASSLSGQVGNEQFF	TGTGCCAGCAGCTTATCGGGACAGGTAGGGAATGAGCAGTTCTTC
once	TRBV6-5	12	TRBJ1-2	-	CASSYDKGGYTF	TGTGCCAGCAGTTACGACAAAGGAGGCTACACCTTC
-	TRBV7-8	12	TRBJ2-7	-	CASSPGGPEQYF	TGTGCCAGCAGCCCGGGGGGCCCCGAGCAGTACTTC
-	TRBV5-1	14	TRBJ1-1	-	CASSLWLTGEEAFF	TGCGCCAGCAGCTTGTGGCTAACGGGGGAAGAAGCTTTCTTT
-	TRBV10-3	15	TRBJ2-2	TRBD2	CAISASGGRDGELFF	TGTGCCATCAGCGCCTCGGGGGGGCGGGACGGGGAGCTGTTTTTT
-	TRBV9	16	TRBJ2-3	TRBD2	CASSLPAGGRGDTQYF	TGTGCCAGCAGCCTTCCAGCGGGGGGAAGGGGAGATACGCAGTATTTT
once	TRBV6-5	12	TRBJ1-2	-	CASSYPGYGYTF	TGTGCCAGCAGTTACCCAGGGTATGGCTACACCTTC
-	TRBV5-8	14	TRBJ2-3	-	CASSDRGATDTQYF	TGTGCCAGCAGCGACCGGGGGGCCACAGATACGCAGTATTTT
-	TRBV30	21	TRBJ2-2	TRBD2	CAWSADVLLAGGSWNTGELFF	TGTGCCTGGAGTGCGGATGTCTTACTAGCGGGGGGATCTTGGAACACCGGGGAGCTGTTTTTT
-	TRBV27	13	TRBJ2-7	TRBD1	CASSGQDSYEQYF	TGTGCCAGCTCCGGACAGGACTCCTACGAGCAGTACTTC
-	TRBV7-9	16	TRBJ2-7	-	CASGPPVVQGYYEQYF	TGTGCCAGCGGCCCCCCCGTAGTCCAGGGATACTACGAGCAGTACTTC
-	TRBV7-8	15	TRBJ2-7	TRBD1	CASSPQGLPHYEQYF	TGTGCCAGCAGCCCACAGGGGCTTCCTCATTACGAGCAGTACTTC
-	TRBV6-6	14	TRBJ1-2	-	CASILGGPNYGYTF	TGTGCCAGCATTCTTGGAGGCCCTAACTATGGCTACACCTTC
-	TRBV7-2	14	TRBJ2-7	-	CASSLLQADYEQYF	TGTGCCAGCAGCTTATTGCAGGCGGACTACGAGCAGTACTTC
once	TRBV4-1	15	TRBJ2-3	TRBD2	CASSPGGASTDTQYF	TGCGCCAGCAGCCCGGGGGGGGCTAGCACAGATACGCAGTATTTT
-	TRBV10-1	14	TRBJ1-1	-	CASSEYLTDTEAFF	TGCGCCAGCAGTGAGTACCTCACAGACACTGAAGCTTTCTTT
once	TRBV11-2	17	TRBJ1-1	-	CASSLEDRRLMNTEAFF	TGTGCCAGCAGCTTAGAAGACAGGCGCCTTATGAACACTGAAGCTTTCTTT
-	TRBV30	12	TRBJ2-7	-	CAWRGSSYEQYF	TGTGCCTGGAGGGGGAGCTCCTACGAGCAGTACTTC
-	TRBV6-5	14	TRBJ1-1	-	CASSYSGVNTEAFF	TGTGCCAGCAGTTACAGCGGTGTGAACACTGAAGCTTTCTTT
-	TRBV5-1	14	TRBJ2-5	-	CASSLGPGEETQYF	TGCGCCAGCAGCTTGGGTCCAGGGGAGGAGACCCAGTACTTC
-	TRBV7-9	13	TRBJ2-2	-	CASSATSTGELFF	TGTGCCAGCAGCGCTACTTCTACCGGGGAGCTGTTTTTT
-	TRBV5-4	15	TRBJ2-1	TRBD2	CASSDPSGVYNEQFF	TGTGCCAGCAGCGATCCTAGCGGGGTTTACAATGAGCAGTTCTTC
-	TRBV29-1	13	TRBJ1-3	TRBD1	CSGGDREGNTIYF	TGCAGCGGAGGGGACAGGGAGGGGAACACCATATATTTT
-	TRBV6-1	17	TRBJ2-5	TRBD2	CASSGTAGGRSRETQYF	TGTGCCAGCAGTGGTACGGCGGGGGGGCGTTCTCGAGAGACCCAGTACTTC
-	TRBV5-6	12	TRBJ1-2	-	CASSLGYGGYTF	TGTGCCAGCAGCCTGGGTTACGGGGGCTACACCTTC
-	TRBV5-1	15	TRBJ1-2	-	CASSLASGPNYGYTF	TGCGCCAGCAGCTTGGCATCAGGGCCCAACTATGGCTACACCTTC
-	TRBV6-5	14	TRBJ2-7	TRBD2	CASSSLAGDHEQYF	TGTGCCAGCAGTTCCCTAGCGGGGGACCACGAGCAGTACTTC
-	TRBV21-1	18	TRBJ2-1	-	CASSRQGRGGFSYNEQFF	TGTGCCAGCAGCCGTCAGGGGCGGGGGGGCTTTTCCTACAATGAGCAGTTCTTC
-	TRBV5-6	17	TRBJ2-3	TRBD2	CASSLKRGGGRTDTQYF	TGTGCCAGCAGCTTGAAGCGGGGGGGCGGTCGCACAGATACGCAGTATTTT
-	TRBV30	13	TRBJ1-5	TRBD1	CAWSGQENQPQHF	TGTGCCTGGAGCGGACAGGAGAATCAGCCCCAGCATTTT
-	TRBV5-1	16	TRBJ1-3	-	CASSLDPGQSGNTIYF	TGCGCCAGCAGCTTGGACCCAGGGCAGTCTGGAAACACCATATATTTT
-	TRBV13	15	TRBJ1-5	TRBD1	CASSLFGQGVQPQHF	TGTGCCAGCAGCTTATTCGGACAGGGCGTTCAGCCCCAGCATTTT
-	TRBV6-5	13	TRBJ2-3	-	CASRPSPRDTQYF	TGTGCCAGCAGGCCAAGTCCCAGAGATACGCAGTATTTT
-	TRBV27	14	TRBJ1-4	TRBD1	CASSLGQGFEKLFF	TGTGCCAGCAGTCTTGGACAGGGCTTTGAAAAACTGTTTTTT
-	TRBV5-6	14	TRBJ2-5	-	CASRARQLAETQYF	TGTGCCAGCAGGGCCAGACAGTTAGCAGAGACCCAGTACTTC
few	TRBV5-4	15	TRBJ1-2	TRBD1	CASSSRDRGIYGYTF	TGTGCCAGCAGCTCCCGGGACAGGGGGATCTATGGCTACACCTTC
-	TRBV6-5	15	TRBJ2-2	TRBD1	CASSPGTGHVGELFF	TGTGCCAGCAGTCCCGGGACAGGGCATGTCGGGGAGCTGTTTTTT
-	TRBV28	12	TRBJ1-1	-	CASSMRGAEAFF	TGTGCCAGCAGTATGCGGGGTGCTGAAGCTTTCTTT
-	TRBV7-8	18	TRBJ2-7	TRBD1	CASSFLRSQGEDHYEQYF	TGTGCCAGCAGCTTCCTCCGGTCTCAGGGGGAAGATCACTACGAGCAGTACTTC